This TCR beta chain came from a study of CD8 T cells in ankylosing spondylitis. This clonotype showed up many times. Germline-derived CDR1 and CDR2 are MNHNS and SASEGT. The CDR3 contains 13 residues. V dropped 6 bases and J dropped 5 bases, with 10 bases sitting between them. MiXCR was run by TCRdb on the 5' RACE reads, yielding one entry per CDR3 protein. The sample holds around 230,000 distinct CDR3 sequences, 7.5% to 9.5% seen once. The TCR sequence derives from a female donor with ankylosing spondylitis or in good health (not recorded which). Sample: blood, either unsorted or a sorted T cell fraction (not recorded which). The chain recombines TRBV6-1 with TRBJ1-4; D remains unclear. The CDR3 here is CASRPGANEKLFF. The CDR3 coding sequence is TGTGCCAGCAGACCCGGCGCAAATGAAAAACTGTTTTTT.